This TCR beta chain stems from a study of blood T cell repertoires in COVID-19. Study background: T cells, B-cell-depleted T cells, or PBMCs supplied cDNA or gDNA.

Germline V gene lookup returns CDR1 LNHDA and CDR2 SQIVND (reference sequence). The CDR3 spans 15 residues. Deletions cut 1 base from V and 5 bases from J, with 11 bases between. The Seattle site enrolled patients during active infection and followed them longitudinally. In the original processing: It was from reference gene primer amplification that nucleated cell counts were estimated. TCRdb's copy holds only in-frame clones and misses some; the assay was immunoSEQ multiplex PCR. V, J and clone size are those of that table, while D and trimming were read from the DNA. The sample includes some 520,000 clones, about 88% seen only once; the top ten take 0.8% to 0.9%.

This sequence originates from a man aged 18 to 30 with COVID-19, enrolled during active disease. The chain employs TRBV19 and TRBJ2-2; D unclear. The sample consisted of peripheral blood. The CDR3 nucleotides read TGTGCCAGTAGTATAGGCCGCTTCGGGACCGGGGAGCTGTTTTTT. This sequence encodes CASSIGRFGTGELFF.